This entry is about one TCR beta chain. The protocol was immunoSEQ multiplex PCR, while the TCRdb copy is restricted to in-frame clones and leaves out a portion. This table holds 55,000 to 75,000 clones, around nine tenths found once. The source of the sample is a study of blood T cell repertoires in COVID-19. Study in general: COVID-19 samples, acute and convalescent, were from the United States, Italy and Spain. The cDNA or gDNA used as material had been derived from T cells, B-cell-depleted T cells, or PBMCs.

The material sequenced was peripheral blood. The TCR sequence derives from a human donor with active COVID-19. The donor label of this sample is uncertain.

CDR3 sequence (DNA): TGTGCCAGCTCACTCACCGGGATACAAGAGACCCAGTACTTC. This encodes CASSLTGIQETQYF. This chain joins TRBV18 and TRBJ2-5, with TRBD2 as a possible D gene (5 bases). CDR3 length equals 14 residues. V lost 4 bases and J 2 bases, leaving 11 bases between the germline ends. Germline V gene data show CDR1 as KGHSH and CDR2 as LQKENI.